Below are 28 T cell receptor beta chains sequenced from a single sample in a study of T-cell reconstitution after alpha-beta-depleted transplantation in children. TCRbeta library preparation incorporated unique molecular identifiers. Each CDR3 protein gets one entry after TCRdb re-called the PCR reads with MiXCR. The sample carries about a million distinct CDR3 sequences, roughly 29% recorded once. Material: PBMCs, mostly from graft donor cells, obtained 360 days after TCRalphabeta/CD19-depleted stem cell transplant. The receptors originated from a boy younger than two who had a stem cell transplant for SCID, so the T cells may come from the graft donor.

This clonotype has ten or more counts. This sequence joins TRBV20-1 and TRBJ1-5, with 10 bases lining up with TRBD1. This CDR3 is 15 amino acids long. Looked up from germline, CDR1 is DFQATT and CDR2 is SNEGSKA (reference sequence). V was pared by 2 bases and J by 6 bases, with 7 bases of the junction left unmatched. The CDR3 DNA sequence: TGCAGTGCTAGACCCGACAGGGGGCTGGGTCAGCCCCAGCATTTT. Translation: CSARPDRGLGQPQHF.

This clonotype was seen more than once but under ten times. The chain joins TRBV12-3 or TRBV12-4 to TRBJ2-1; D is uncertain. V was pared by 4 bases and J by 5 bases, with 15 bases between. This CDR3 is built from 15 residues. The CDR3 bases are TGTGCCAGCAGTTGGACCCGGGCAGGTAACAATGAGCAGTTCTTC. This translates into CASSWTRAGNNEQFF.

Only a few counts were recorded for this clonotype. CDR3 nucleotide sequence: TGCAGTGCTTGTGACAGGGGGCGGGGTACTGAAGCTTTCTTT. Protein: CSACDRGRGTEAFF. The chain uses TRBV20-1 and TRBJ1-1; 10 bases are a match to TRBD1. The V gene end was trimmed by 5 bases and the J gene end by 5 bases; junction bases not matched to a gene: 8. Germline V lookup: CDR1 DFQATT, CDR2 SNEGSKA (reference sequence). The CDR3 length is 14 residues.

V usage is TRBV30 and J usage is TRBJ2-1; 8 nucleotides line up with TRBD2. V lost 3 bases and J lost 8; bases outside the gene matches: 12. The CDR3 is 15 amino acids. From germline, CDR1 is GTSNPN and CDR2 SVGIG (reference sequence). The CDR3, as DNA: TGTGCCTGGAGGACGTTAGCGGGGCTCTTCCATGAGCAGTTCTTC. Translation gives CAWRTLAGLFHEQFF. Drawing the rest from reference TRBV30 and TRBJ2-1, the complete variable domain is SQTIHQWPATLVQPVGSPLSLECTVEGTSNPNLYWYRQAAGRGLQLLFYSVGIGQISSEVPQNLSASRPQDRQFILSSKKLLLSDSGFYLCAWRTLAGLFHEQFFGPGTRLTVL.

There are a few counts of this clonotype. This chain connects TRBV4-1 to TRBJ2-1, with TRBD2 matching 8 bases. J lost 4 bases, V lost 0 bases, and 8 bases had no gene match. CDR1 and CDR2 from the germline V gene are MGHRA and YSYEKL. The CDR3 has 17 residues. CDR3 nucleotide sequence: TGCGCCAGCAGCCAAGATGTAGGAGCGGGGGTGTACAATGAGCAGTTCTTC. Its protein is CASSQDVGAGVYNEQFF.

The V call is TRBV20-1, the J call TRBJ2-7, with D perhaps TRBD1 (6 bases). V lost 5 bases and J 1 base, leaving 15 bases between the germline ends. Germline CDR1 DFQATT, CDR2 SNEGSKA (reference sequence). The CDR3 consists of 14 residues. The CDR3: CSAPPTDSSYEQYF. CDR3 bases: TGCAGTGCTCCCCCGACGGACAGTTCCTACGAGCAGTACTTC.

This clonotype was found many times. The chain uses TRBV2 and TRBJ1-2; D perhaps matches TRBD1 (5 bases). Germline V CDR1 and CDR2: SNHLY, FYNNEI. The CDR3 is 15 residues long. Trimming stripped 6 bases from V and 2 bases from J, with 16 bases between. CDR3 loop: CASRPRGAANYGYTF. CDR3 nucleotides: TGTGCCAGCAGGCCCCGAGGGGCAGCGAACTATGGCTACACCTTC.

The chain combines TRBV20-1 with TRBJ2-1; D gene ambiguous. Between the trimmed V and J ends, which lost 3 bases and 2 bases, there was a span of 5 bases. The CDR3 sequence is 12 residues long. Germline CDR1 and CDR2: DFQATT and SNEGSKA (reference sequence). CDR3 bases: TGCAGTGCTAGTCCTCCCTACAATGAGCAGTTCTTC. This translates into CSASPPYNEQFF.

This clonotype was counted between two and nine times. The CDR3 DNA follows: TGTGCCAGCAGCTTAGGACCCTTAATGGGCTACGAGCAGTACTTC. Its translation is CASSLGPLMGYEQYF. The V gene is TRBV7-2, the J gene TRBJ2-7; D not certain. Germline V gene sequence: CDR1 SGHTA, CDR2 FQGNSA. V was cut by 1 base and J by 3 bases, with 13 bases left in between. The CDR3 sequence is 15 residues long.

This clonotype appeared a few times. J is TRBJ1-4 and V is TRBV25-1; D might be TRBD1 (5 bases). The CDR3 runs 18 residues. Per the germline V gene, CDR1 is MGHDK and CDR2 is SYGVNS. The V end lost 3 bases, the J end lost 3 bases, and 20 bases lay between the germline ends. Written as DNA, the CDR3 is TGTGCCAGCAGTGACCCCAGCTTGCCCGGGGGACCTAATGAAAAACTGTTTTTT. It codes for CASSDPSLPGGPNEKLFF.

V is TRBV30 and J is TRBJ2-7; 8 nucleotides line up with TRBD1. Germline loops: CDR1 GTSNPN, CDR2 SVGIG (reference sequence). V lost 3 bases to trimming and J lost 6 bases; unmatched junction nucleotides: 4. The CDR3 runs 12 residues. Here the CDR3 DNA reads TGTGCCTGGAGCCGACAGGGGTCCGAGCAGTACTTC. Protein sequence: CAWSRQGSEQYF.

V gene TRBV29-1 combines with J gene TRBJ2-7; 9 bases fit TRBD1. The germline gives CDR1 SQVTM, CDR2 ANQGSEA. The CDR3 totals 14 residues. Trimming took 4 bases from V and 3 from J; bases not matched to a gene: 7. CDR3 loop: CSVVGGTGYYEQYF. CDR3 bases: TGCAGCGTTGTGGGGGGGACAGGGTACTACGAGCAGTACTTC.

This clonotype came up a few times. V and J are TRBV6-1 and TRBJ1-1; TRBD1 is a possible D gene (6 bases). The CDR3 contains 19 residues. V was clipped by 4 bases and J by 2 bases, with 26 bases between them. Germline CDR1 is MNHNS and CDR2 is SASEGT. The DNA of the CDR3 is TGTGCCAGCAGTGGGGGGGTGCAGGGGATTACATTTAGAAACACTGAAGCTTTCTTT. This sequence encodes CASSGGVQGITFRNTEAFF.

This clonotype has more than one count but fewer than ten. The gene calls are TRBV5-1 and TRBJ2-1; the D gene is possibly TRBD1 (6 bases). CDR3 size: 16 residues. Trimming took off 4 bases at V and 7 bases at J, with 21 bases between the two ends. The germline CDR1 and CDR2 sequences are SGHRS and YFSETQ. CDR3 coding DNA: TGCGCCAGCAGCGTCCTTCCGGGTCCCGACAGGAATGAGCAGTTCTTC. Its protein is CASSVLPGPDRNEQFF.

In this sample, this clonotype turned up once. This chain connects TRBV28 to TRBJ1-6; 7 bases agree with TRBD1. With V trimmed by 1 base and J by 15 bases, 21 bases remained unmatched. The CDR3 contains 18 residues. The germline V gene has CDR1 MDHEN and CDR2 SYDVKM. The CDR3 nucleotides are TGTGCCAGCAGTTTATTCGGGATGATAACAGGGGACACCAGACTCCTCCACTTT. Translated: CASSLFGMITGDTRLLHF.

Details on this clonotype: The junction does not match germline at one end; this may be a read error. V is TRBV20-1 and J is TRBJ2-4; TRBD2 is a possible D gene (6 bases). This CDR3 has 16 residues. Germline CDR1 reads DFQATT; CDR2 reads SNEGSKA (reference sequence). Here the CDR3 reads CCAPLRDGGAKNIQYF. The CDR3 nucleotides read TGCTGTGCCCCGTTACGGGACGGAGGGGCCAAAAACATTCAGTACTTC.

This clonotype has just a few counts. This chain connects TRBV5-6 to TRBJ2-1, with 8 positions matching TRBD1. The V gene end was trimmed by 5 bases and the J gene end by 2 bases; junction bases not matched to a gene: 12. Germline V CDR1 and CDR2: SGHDT, YYEEEE. The CDR3 length is 17 residues. The CDR3 loop is CASSPAQGARTYNEQFF. In DNA, the CDR3 is TGTGCCAGCAGTCCCGCCCAGGGGGCGCGAACCTACAATGAGCAGTTCTTC.

This clonotype turned up a few times. The rearrangement links TRBV12-3 or TRBV12-4 to TRBJ2-7, with TRBD2 as a possible D gene (5 bases). Trimming cost V 3 bases and J 3 bases, with 9 bases left between them. The CDR3 has 13 residues. CDR3 DNA: TGTGCCAGCAGTTTGAGGGATTACTACGAGCAGTACTTC. This codes for CASSLRDYYEQYF.

This clonotype was found a few times. The V and J genes are TRBV7-2 and TRBJ2-2; D remains unclear. V gave up 5 bases and J gave up 7 bases, with 11 bases separating them. This CDR3 region has 13 residues. Germline CDR1 is SGHTA and CDR2 is FQGNSA. CDR3 loop: CASSRRGGGELFF. In DNA, the CDR3 is TGTGCCAGCAGCCGGAGAGGCGGCGGGGAGCTGTTTTTT. Full variable domain (remainder filled in from reference TRBV7-2 and TRBJ2-2): GAGVSQSPSNKVTEKGKDVELRCDPISGHTALYWYRQSLGQGLEFLIYFQGNSAPDKSGLPSDRFSAERTGGSVSTLTIQRTQQEDSAVYLCASSRRGGGELFFGEGSRLTVL.

V usage is TRBV20-1 and J usage is TRBJ1-1; D is perhaps TRBD1 (5 bases). The CDR3 sequence is 14 residues long. Between the trimmed V and J ends, which lost 3 bases and 0 bases, there was a span of 11 bases. The germline gives CDR1 DFQATT, CDR2 SNEGSKA (reference sequence). The CDR3 spells CSARKAGMNTEAFF. CDR3 nucleotides: TGCAGTGCTAGGAAGGCAGGGATGAACACTGAAGCTTTCTTT.

This clonotype showed up just a few times. The rearrangement links TRBV12-3 or TRBV12-4 to TRBJ2-7; 10 bases align to TRBD1. The length of the CDR3 is 15 residues. The trim removed 1 base at V and 6 bases at J, leaving 6 bases unmatched. This CDR3 is CASSLVRGTGAEQYF. The CDR3 DNA reads as TGTGCCAGCAGTTTAGTACGAGGGACAGGGGCCGAGCAGTACTTC.

Only a few counts were recorded for this clonotype. V gene TRBV12-3 or TRBV12-4 combines with J gene TRBJ2-1; D may match TRBD1 or TRBD2 (6 bases each). V was cut by 5 bases and J by 6 bases, with 11 bases left in between. The CDR3 spans 13 residues. CDR3: CASSPRGPNEQFF. As DNA, the CDR3 is TGTGCCAGCAGTCCCCGGGGGCCCAATGAGCAGTTCTTC.

The J gene is TRBJ2-1, the V gene TRBV24-1; no clear D. This CDR3 has 14 residues. V lost 3 bases and J lost 8, with 13 bases in between. Germline V gene lookup returns CDR1 KGHDR and CDR2 SFDVKD. CDR3 DNA sequence: TGTGCCACCAGTGATACCAGACGAGTGGATGAGCAGTTCTTC. Its protein product is CATSDTRRVDEQFF.

The chain is built from TRBV10-3 and TRBJ2-1; no definite D call. The CDR3 has 12 amino acids. The germline CDR1 and CDR2 sequences are ENHRY and SYGVKD. Trimming removed 6 bases from V and 7 bases from J, with 10 bases in between. The CDR3 loop is CAISSIENEQFF. CDR3 nucleotide sequence: TGTGCCATCAGCAGCATAGAAAATGAGCAGTTCTTC.

This clonotype was detected only a few times. The rearrangement uses TRBV12-5 and TRBJ2-1, with 7 positions matching TRBD1. The CDR3 runs 15 residues. Germline V gene sequence: CDR1 LGHNT, CDR2 FRNRAP. The V and J ends lost 2 bases and 7 bases, in that order; junction bases with no gene match: 8. The CDR3 here is CASGLQQGWGNEQFF. CDR3 bases: TGTGCTAGTGGTTTGCAACAGGGGTGGGGTAATGAGCAGTTCTTC.

The V gene is TRBV7-6, the J gene TRBJ2-7, with D maybe TRBD1 (6 bases). V was trimmed by 3 bases and J by 2 bases, leaving 11 bases between them. The CDR3 consists of 14 residues. Germline V gene data show CDR1 as SGHVS and CDR2 as FNYEAQ. CDR3 region: CASSFRQVPYEQYF. CDR3 DNA sequence: TGTGCCAGCAGCTTTAGACAGGTTCCCTACGAGCAGTACTTC.

The chain couples TRBV5-6 to TRBJ2-2; the match to TRBD1 covers 10 bases. The CDR3 contains 16 residues. Germline V gene sequence: CDR1 SGHDT, CDR2 YYEEEE. V shed 4 bases and J 3 bases; nucleotides not matched to a gene: 6. CDR3 residues: CASSPDRGSYTGELFF. The CDR3 DNA follows: TGTGCCAGCAGCCCGGACAGGGGGTCGTACACCGGGGAGCTGTTTTTT. The full variable domain, with the rest looked up from reference TRBV5-6 and TRBJ2-2, is DAGVTQSPTHLIKTRGQQVTLRCSPKSGHDTVSWYQQALGQGPQFIFQYYEEEERQRGNFPDRFSGHQFPNYSSELNVNALLLGDSALYLCASSPDRGSYTGELFFGEGSRLTVL.

This clonotype occurred once. CDR3 residues: CASSARGGNGEQFF. CDR3 in DNA: TGTGCCAGCAGCGCCCGCGGGGGAAACGGTGAGCAGTTCTTC. The chain links TRBV9 to TRBJ2-1; TRBD2 matches 7 bases. Trimming at V came to 3 bases and at J to 9 bases, leaving 9 bases not matched to a gene. CDR3 length: 14 amino acids. CDR1 SGDLS and CDR2 YYNGEE come from the germline V gene.